This T cell receptor beta chain was profiled in a study of OX40 agonist ivuxolimab in advanced cancers. As for the study in general: Prior checkpoint blockade (anti-PD-1, anti-PD-L1 or anti-CTLA-4) was permitted; under 50% had it.

Method: immunoSEQ multiplex PCR; TCRdb's copy keeps in-frame clones and lacks some. The sample yields over 75,000 clones, roughly 85% seen once. In germline, CDR1 is SGHTA, CDR2 FQGNSA. V lost 4 bases and J lost 4; bases outside the gene matches: 13. The CDR3 sequence is 18 residues long. The V gene is TRBV7-2, the J gene TRBJ2-5, with TRBD2 matching 12 bases. The sample in question was CD4+ or CD8+ T cells sorted from blood, obtained in a trial of the OX40 agonist ivuxolimab. This clonotype was obtained from an adult with an advanced solid tumor such as melanoma, head and neck, liver or kidney cancer. CDR3 in DNA: TGTGCCAGCAGCTCCGCCGTTCTAGCGGGGGGGCCCCCAGAGACCCAGTACTTC. It yields the protein CASSSAVLAGGPPETQYF.